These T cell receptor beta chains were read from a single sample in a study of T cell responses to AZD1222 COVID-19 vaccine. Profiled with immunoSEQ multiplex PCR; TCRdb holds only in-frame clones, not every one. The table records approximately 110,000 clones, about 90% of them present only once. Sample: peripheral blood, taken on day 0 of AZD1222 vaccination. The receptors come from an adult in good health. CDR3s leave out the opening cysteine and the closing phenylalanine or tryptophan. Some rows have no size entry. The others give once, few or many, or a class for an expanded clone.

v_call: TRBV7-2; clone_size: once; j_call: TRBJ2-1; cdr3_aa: ASSLASYNEQF
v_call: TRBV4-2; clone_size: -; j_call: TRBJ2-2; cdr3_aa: ASSQQLAGETGELF
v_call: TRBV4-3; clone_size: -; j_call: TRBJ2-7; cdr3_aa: ASSQELVGRYEQY
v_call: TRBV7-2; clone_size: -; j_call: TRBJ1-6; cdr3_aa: ASTQSGSPLH
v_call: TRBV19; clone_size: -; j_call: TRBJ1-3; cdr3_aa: ASKTGPSSGNTIY
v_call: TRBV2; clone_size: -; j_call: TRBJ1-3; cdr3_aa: AAGPGQGAGNTIY
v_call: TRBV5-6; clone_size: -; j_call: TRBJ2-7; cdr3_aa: ASSLIWGEGSPYEQY
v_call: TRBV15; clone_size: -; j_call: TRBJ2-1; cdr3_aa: ATSRGGLARGREQF
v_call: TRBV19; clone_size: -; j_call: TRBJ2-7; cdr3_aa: ASNTSGRATSYEQY
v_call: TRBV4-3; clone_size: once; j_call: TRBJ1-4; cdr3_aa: ASSRDPRTTTNEKLF
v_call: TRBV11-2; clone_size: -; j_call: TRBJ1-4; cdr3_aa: ASSLGQAMMSEKLF
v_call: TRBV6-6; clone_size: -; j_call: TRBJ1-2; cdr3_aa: AAHPPGGENYGYT
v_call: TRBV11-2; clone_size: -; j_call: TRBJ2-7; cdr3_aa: ASSSRTGHEQY
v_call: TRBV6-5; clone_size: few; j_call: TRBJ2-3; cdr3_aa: ASSSPIRAGTDTQY
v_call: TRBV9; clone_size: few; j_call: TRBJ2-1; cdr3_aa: ASSGTGTHEQF
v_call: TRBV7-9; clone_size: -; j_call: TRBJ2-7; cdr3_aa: ASSLAQGGGKGEQY
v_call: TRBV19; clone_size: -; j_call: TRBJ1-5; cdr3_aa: ASSARQFENQPQH
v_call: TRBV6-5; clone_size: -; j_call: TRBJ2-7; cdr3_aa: ASSYSSGDSEQY
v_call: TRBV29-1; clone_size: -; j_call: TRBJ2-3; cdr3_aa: SVEDYREGGTDTQY
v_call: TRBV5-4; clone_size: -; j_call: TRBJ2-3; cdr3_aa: AILLGDTQY
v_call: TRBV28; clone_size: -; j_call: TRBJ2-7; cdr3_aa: ASSVAGPSREQY
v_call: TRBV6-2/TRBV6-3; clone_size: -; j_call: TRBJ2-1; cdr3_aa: ASSWAGGPSGNEQF
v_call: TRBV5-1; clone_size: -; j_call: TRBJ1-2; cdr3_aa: ASSWDRGQNGYT
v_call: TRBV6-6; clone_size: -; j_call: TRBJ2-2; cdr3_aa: ASSPAAGTGGTSNTGELF
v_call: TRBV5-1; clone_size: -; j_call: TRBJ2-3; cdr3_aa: ASSPTLAGITDTQY
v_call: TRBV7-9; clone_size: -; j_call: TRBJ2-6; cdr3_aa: ASSLGLREEGANVLT
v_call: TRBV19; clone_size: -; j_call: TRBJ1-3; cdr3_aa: ATGTVSGNTIY
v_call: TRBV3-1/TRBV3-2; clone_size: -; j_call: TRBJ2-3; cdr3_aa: ASSQGLAGVSVTQY
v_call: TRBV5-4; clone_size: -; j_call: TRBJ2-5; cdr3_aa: ASSLVAGRGETQY
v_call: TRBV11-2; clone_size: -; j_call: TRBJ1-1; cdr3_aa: ASSLRGNTEAF
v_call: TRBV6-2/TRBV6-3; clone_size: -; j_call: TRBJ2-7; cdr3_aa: ASSRGEVNYEQY
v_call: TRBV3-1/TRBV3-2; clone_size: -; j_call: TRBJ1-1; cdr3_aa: ASSQVQDTEAF
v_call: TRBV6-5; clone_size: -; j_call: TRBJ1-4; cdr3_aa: ASSRDRDEKLF
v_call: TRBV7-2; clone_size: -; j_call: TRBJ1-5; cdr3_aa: ASSLRQDQPQH
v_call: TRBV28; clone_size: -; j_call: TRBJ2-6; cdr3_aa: ASSLEGSRANVLT
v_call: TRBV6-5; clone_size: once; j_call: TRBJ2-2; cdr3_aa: ASTRRRGNTGELF
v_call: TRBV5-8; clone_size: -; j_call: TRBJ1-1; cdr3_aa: ASSLMGGGTEAF
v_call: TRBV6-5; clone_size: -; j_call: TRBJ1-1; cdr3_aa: ASRLTGTANTEAF
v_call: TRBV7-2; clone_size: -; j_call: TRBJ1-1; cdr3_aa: ASSPGGRARAEAF
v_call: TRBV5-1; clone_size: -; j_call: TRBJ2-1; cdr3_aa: ASSLGASGYNEQF
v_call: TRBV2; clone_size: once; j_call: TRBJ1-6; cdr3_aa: ASSEQGTGNNSPLH
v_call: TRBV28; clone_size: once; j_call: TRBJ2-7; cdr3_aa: ASKGGGEGYEQY
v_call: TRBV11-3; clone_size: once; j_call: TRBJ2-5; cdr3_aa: ASSFLQETQY
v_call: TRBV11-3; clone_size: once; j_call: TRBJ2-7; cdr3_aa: ASSQGAGAGEQY
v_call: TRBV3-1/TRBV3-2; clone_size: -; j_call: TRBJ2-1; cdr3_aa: ASSQSFSGRTYNEQF
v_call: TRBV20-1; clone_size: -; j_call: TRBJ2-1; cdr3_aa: SASATGDEQF
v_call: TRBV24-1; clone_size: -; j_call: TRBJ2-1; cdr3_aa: ATSDYDSAITEQF
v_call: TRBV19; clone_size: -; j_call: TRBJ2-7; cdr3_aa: ASSIELGREQY
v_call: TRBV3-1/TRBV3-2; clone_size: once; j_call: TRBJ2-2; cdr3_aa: ASSRGEAGGELF
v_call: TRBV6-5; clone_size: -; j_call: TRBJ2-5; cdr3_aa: ASNLSPAGTQY
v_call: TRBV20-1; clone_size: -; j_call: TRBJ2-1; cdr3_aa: SATVRNEQF
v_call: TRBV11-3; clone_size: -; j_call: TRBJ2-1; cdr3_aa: ASSLRGKSGGLNEQF
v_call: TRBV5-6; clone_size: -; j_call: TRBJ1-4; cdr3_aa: ASSRTGRTVI
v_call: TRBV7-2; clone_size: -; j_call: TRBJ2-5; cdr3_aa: ASSFRIETQY
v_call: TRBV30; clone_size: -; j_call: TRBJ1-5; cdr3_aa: AWSVPWRGYSNQPQH
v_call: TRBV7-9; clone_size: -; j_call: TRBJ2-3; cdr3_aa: ASSLQSAGSTDTQY
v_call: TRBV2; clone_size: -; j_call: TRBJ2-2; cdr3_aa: ASSSGGEAGELF
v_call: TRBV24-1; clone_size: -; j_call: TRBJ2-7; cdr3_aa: ATSEDSYEQY
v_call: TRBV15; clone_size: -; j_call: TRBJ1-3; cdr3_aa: ATSYSHGNTIY